The 6 T cell receptor beta chains in this list originate from one sample, sequenced in a study of T-cell reconstitution after alpha-beta-depleted transplantation in children. A library of TCRbeta sequences, prepared with unique molecular identifiers, was generated. TCRdb reprocessed the PCR reads via MiXCR and lists one record per CDR3 protein. The table has 700,000 to 950,000 distinct CDR3 sequences, less than 20% seen once. Sequences were derived from PBMCs, mostly from graft donor cells, sampled 360 days after TCRalphabeta/CD19-depleted stem cell transplant. The receptors were gathered from a male patient younger than 18 who had a stem cell transplant for acute lymphoblastic leukemia, so the T cells may come from the graft donor.

The CDR3 DNA reads as TGCGCCAGCAGCTTCCTAGACTGGGCTAGCACAGATACGCAGTATTTT. Translating it yields CASSFLDWASTDTQYF. The genes are TRBV5-1 and TRBJ2-3; D gene ambiguous. The CDR3 is made up of 16 amino acids. The V end was cut by 2 bases, the J end by 0 bases, with 13 bases between. Germline CDR1 SGHRS, CDR2 YFSETQ.

In this sample, this clonotype turned up a few times. The chain's CDR3 is CASSSPTTGSEAFF. The CDR3 nucleotides read TGCGCCAGCAGCTCCCCGACGACAGGGAGTGAAGCTTTCTTT. The chain carries TRBV5-1 and TRBJ1-1, with 7 bases lining up with TRBD1. The CDR3 spans 14 residues. The germline V gene encodes CDR1 SGHRS and CDR2 YFSETQ. V dropped 3 bases and J dropped 7; count of bases not matched to a gene: 9.

This clonotype was recorded only once. CDR3 sequence (DNA): TGCAGGGCCCCCCCCGGGACTAGCGGCTTTAGCTCCTACAATGAGCAGTTCTTC. It specifies CRAPPGTSGFSSYNEQFF. The chain is built from TRBV20-1 and TRBJ2-1; 11 bases align to TRBD2. This CDR3 spans 18 amino acids. Germline CDR1 reads DFQATT; CDR2 reads SNEGSKA (reference sequence).

The gene calls are TRBV12-5 and TRBJ2-3, with 9 bases lining up with TRBD2. V lost 7 bases, J lost 3 bases, and 5 bases stayed unmatched. Germline-derived CDR1 and CDR2 are LGHNT and FRNRAP. The CDR3 contains 14 residues. The CDR3 nucleotides are TGTGCTAGTGCCCTGCGGGGGGGAACAGATACGCAGTATTTT. Translation: CASALRGGTDTQYF.

CDR3 bases: TGTGCCAGCAGTTCCGCATTAGGCACCGGAGATACGCAGTATTTT. It translates to CASSSALGTGDTQYF. The chain recombines TRBV6-5 with TRBJ2-3; D gene ambiguous. Germline-derived CDR1 and CDR2 are MNHEY and SVGAGI. The V gene lost 4 bases and the J gene lost 5 bases, with 16 bases spanning the gap. The CDR3 covers 15 residues.

V gene TRBV9 combines with J gene TRBJ2-1; TRBD1 or TRBD2 may be the D gene (5 bases each). Deletions cut 0 bases from V and 6 bases from J, with 13 bases between. The CDR3 is 15 residues long. CDR1 is SGDLS and CDR2 is YYNGEE in the germline V gene. In DNA form, the CDR3 reads TGTGCCAGCAGCGTAGGGAGGCCCGGGGCCAATGAGCAGTTCTTC. Translation: CASSVGRPGANEQFF.